The T cell receptor (beta chain) described here comes from a study of T cell repertoires in cytomegalovirus infection. Findings and limits, study-wide: Carriage of CMV together with the relevant HLA was identifiable through cumulative public TCR beta family frequency.

TCRdb reprocessed the reads with MiXCR, giving one entry per CDR3 protein. The sample has about 330,000 distinct CDR3 sequences; about a third are singletons. In regard to this clonotype: The antigen is not known.

Germline lookup yields CDR1 GTSNPN and CDR2 SVGIG (reference sequence). Germline trimming cut 1 base from V and 3 bases from J; bases unmatched to any gene: 0. This CDR3 region has 15 residues. Material: cultured PBMCs, obtained from culture after CMV antigen stimulation. The sequence came from a human donor in good health (CMV status not recorded). Some clones in this sample may be carry-over from other donors' samples. This chain links TRBV30 with TRBJ2-2; 12 nucleotides match TRBD2. In DNA form, the CDR3 reads TGTGCCTGGAGTGCTAGCGGGAGGGACACCGGGGAGCTGTTTTTT. Its translation is CAWSASGRDTGELFF.